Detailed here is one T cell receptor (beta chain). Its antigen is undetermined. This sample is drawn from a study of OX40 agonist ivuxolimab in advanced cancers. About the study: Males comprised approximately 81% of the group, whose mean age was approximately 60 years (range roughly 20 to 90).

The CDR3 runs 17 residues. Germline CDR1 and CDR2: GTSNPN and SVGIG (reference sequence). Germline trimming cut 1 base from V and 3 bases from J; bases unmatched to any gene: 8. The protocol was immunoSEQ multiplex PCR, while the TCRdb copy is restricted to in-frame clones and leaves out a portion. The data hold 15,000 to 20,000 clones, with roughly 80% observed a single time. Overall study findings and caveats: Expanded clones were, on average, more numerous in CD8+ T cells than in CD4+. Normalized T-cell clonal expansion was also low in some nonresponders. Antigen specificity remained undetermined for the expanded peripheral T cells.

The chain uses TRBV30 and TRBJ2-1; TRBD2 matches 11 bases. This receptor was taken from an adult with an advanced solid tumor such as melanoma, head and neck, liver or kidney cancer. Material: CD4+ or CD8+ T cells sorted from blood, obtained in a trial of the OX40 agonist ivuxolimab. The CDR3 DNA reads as TGTGCCTGGAGTGCCTCGAGGCTAGCGGGGGGCTACAATGAGCAGTTCTTC. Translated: CAWSASRLAGGYNEQFF.